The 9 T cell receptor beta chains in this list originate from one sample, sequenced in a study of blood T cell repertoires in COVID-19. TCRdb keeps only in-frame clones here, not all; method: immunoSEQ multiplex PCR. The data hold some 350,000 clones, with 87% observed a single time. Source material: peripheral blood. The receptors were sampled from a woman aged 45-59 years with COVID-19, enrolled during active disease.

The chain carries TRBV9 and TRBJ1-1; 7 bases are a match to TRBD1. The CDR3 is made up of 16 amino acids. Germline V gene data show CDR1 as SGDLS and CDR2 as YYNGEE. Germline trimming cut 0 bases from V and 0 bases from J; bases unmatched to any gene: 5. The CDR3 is CASSVAPTGMNTEAFF. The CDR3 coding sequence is TGTGCCAGCAGCGTAGCTCCGACAGGGATGAACACTGAAGCTTTCTTT. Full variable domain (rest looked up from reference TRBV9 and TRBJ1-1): DSGVTQTPKHLITATGQRVTLRCSPRSGDLSVYWYQQSLDQGLQFLIQYYNGEERAKGNILERFSAQQFPDLHSELNLSSLELGDSALYFCASSVAPTGMNTEAFFGQGTRLTVV.

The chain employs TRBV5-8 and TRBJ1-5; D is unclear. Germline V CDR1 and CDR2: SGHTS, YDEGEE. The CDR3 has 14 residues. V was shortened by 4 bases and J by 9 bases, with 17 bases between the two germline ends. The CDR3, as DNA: TGTGCCAGCAGCCCAGGACGGGGAAATGGGCCCCAGCATTTT. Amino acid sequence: CASSPGRGNGPQHF.

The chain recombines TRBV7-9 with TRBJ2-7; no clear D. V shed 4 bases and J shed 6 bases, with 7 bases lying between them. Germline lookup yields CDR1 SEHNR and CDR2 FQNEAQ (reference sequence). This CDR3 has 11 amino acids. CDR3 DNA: TGTGCCAGCAGCTCCGTCGGCGAGCAGTACTTC. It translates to CASSSVGEQYF.

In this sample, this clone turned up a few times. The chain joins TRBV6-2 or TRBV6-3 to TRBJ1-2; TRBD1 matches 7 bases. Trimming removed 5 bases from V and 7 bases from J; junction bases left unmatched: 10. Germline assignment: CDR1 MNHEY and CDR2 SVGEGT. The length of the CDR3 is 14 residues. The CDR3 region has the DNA TGTGCCAGCAGTCCACCAACAGGGGATCCTGGCTACACCTTC. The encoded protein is CASSPPTGDPGYTF.

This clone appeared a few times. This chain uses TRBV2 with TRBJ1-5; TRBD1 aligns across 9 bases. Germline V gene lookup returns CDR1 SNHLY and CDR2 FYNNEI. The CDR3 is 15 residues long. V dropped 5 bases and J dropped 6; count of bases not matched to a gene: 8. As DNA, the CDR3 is TGTGCCAGCAGTAAAGATGGACAGGGGATTCAGCCCCAGCATTTT. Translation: CASSKDGQGIQPQHF.

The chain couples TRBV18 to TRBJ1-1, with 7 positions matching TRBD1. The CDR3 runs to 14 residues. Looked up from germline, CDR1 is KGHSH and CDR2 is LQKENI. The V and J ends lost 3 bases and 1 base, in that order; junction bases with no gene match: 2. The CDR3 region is CASSPHRGNTEAFF. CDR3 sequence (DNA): TGTGCCAGCTCACCGCACAGGGGGAACACTGAAGCTTTCTTT.

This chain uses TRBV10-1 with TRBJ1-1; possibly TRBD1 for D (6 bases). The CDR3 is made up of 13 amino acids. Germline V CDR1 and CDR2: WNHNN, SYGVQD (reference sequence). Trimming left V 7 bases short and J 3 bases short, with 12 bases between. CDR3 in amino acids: CASTGGADTEAFF. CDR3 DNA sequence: TGCGCCAGCACTGGGGGCGCCGACACTGAAGCTTTCTTT.

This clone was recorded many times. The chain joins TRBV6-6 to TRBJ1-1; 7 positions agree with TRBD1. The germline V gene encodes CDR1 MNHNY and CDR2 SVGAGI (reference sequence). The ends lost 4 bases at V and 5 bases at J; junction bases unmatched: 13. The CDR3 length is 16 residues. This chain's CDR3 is CASSSPPQGGDTEAFF. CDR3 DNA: TGTGCCAGCAGTTCCCCACCTCAAGGGGGCGATACTGAAGCTTTCTTT.

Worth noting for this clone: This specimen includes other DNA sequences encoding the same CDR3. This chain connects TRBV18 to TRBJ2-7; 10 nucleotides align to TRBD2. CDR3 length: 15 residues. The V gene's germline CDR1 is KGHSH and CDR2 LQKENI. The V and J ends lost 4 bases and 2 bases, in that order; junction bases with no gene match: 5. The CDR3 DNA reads TGTGCCAGCTCACTCCTAGCGGGAGTCACCTACGAGCAGTACTTC. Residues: CASSLLAGVTYEQYF.